This T cell receptor beta chain comes out of a study of patients and donors after allogeneic stem cell transplantation. MiXCR, applied by TCRdb to the RT-PCR reads, yields one record per CDR3 protein. This sample has about 12,000 distinct CDR3 sequences; 20% to 25% occur once, and the top ten carry approximately 55%. From germline, CDR1 is SGHRS and CDR2 YFSETQ. The CDR3 totals 14 residues. The ends lost 4 bases at V and 2 bases at J; junction bases unmatched: 4. The sample taken for sequencing was blood, either unsorted or a sorted T cell fraction (not recorded which). The origin of this receptor is a human donor who was either an allogeneic HSCT recipient or a stem cell or donor lymphocyte infusion donor (not recorded which). It is not recorded whose cells these are; they may come from a transplant donor. The chain links TRBV5-1 to TRBJ2-7, with 9 bases matching TRBD2. CDR3 sequence reads: CASSVSGRAYEQYF. The CDR3 coding sequence is TGCGCCAGCAGCGTTAGCGGGAGAGCCTACGAGCAGTACTTC.